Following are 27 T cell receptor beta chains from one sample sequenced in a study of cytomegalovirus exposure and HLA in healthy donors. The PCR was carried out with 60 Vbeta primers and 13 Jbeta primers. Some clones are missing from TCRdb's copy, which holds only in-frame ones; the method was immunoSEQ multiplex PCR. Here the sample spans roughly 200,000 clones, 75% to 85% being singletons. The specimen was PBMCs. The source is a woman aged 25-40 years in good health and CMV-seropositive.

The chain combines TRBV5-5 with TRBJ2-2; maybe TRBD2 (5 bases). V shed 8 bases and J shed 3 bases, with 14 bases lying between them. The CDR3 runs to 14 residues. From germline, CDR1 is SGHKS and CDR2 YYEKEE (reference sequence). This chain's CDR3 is CASRTPEDTGELFF. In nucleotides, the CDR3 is TGTGCCAGTCGGACCCCGGAGGACACCGGGGAGCTGTTTTTT.

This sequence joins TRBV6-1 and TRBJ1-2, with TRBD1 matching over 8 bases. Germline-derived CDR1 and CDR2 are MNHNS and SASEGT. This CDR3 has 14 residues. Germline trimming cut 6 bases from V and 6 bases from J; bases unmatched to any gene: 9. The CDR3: CASRPTGQDNGYTF. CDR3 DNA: TGTGCCAGCAGACCTACGGGACAGGACAATGGCTACACCTTC.

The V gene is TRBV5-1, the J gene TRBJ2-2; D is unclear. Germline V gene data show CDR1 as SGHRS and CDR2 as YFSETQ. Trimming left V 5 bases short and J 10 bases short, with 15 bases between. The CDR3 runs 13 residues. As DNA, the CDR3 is TGCGCCAGCAGTCTCAAATGGAGTGCGGAGCTGTTTTTT. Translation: CASSLKWSAELFF.

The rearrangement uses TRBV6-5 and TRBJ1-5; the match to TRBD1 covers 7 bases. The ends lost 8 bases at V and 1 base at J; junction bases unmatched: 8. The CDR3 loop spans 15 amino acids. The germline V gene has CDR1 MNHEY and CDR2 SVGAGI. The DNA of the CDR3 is TGTGCCAGCCAGGGAGAGACAGGGAGCAATCAGCCCCAGCATTTT. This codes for CASQGETGSNQPQHF.

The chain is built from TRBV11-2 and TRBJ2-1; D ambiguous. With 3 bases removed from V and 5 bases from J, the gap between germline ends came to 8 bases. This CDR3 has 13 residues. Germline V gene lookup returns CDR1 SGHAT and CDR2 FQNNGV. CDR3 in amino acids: CASSLGPDNEQFF. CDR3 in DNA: TGTGCCAGCAGCTTGGGCCCGGACAATGAGCAGTTCTTC. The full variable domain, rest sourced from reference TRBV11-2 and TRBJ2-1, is EAGVAQSPRYKIIEKRQSVAFWCNPISGHATLYWYQQILGQGPKLLIQFQNNGVVDDSQLPKDRFSAERLKGVDSTLKIQPAKLEDSAVYLCASSLGPDNEQFFGPGTRLTVL.

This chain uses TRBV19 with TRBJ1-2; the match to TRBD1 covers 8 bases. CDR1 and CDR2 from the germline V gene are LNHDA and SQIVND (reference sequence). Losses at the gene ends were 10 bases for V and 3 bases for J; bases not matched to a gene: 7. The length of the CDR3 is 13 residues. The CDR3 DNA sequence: TGTGCCACCAGGACAGGGTATGACTATGGCTACACCTTC. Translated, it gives CATRTGYDYGYTF.

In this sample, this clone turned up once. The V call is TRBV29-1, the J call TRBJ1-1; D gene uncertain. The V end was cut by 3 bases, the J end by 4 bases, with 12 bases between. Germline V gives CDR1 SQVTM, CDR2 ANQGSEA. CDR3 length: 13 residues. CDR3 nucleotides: TGCAGCGTTGACCCGGGGTTGTCCACTGAAGCTTTCTTT. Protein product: CSVDPGLSTEAFF.

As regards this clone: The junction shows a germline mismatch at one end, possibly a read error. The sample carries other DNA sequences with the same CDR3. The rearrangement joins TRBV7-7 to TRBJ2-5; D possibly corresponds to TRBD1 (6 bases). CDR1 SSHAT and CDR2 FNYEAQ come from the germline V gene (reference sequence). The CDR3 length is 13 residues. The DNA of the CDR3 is TGCGCTAGCAGCCCGGCAGGGGTAGAGACCCAGTACTTC. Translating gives CASSPAGVETQYF. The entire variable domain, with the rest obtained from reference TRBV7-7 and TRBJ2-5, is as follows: GAGVSQSPRYKVTKRGQDVTLRCDPISSHATLYWYQQALGQGPEFLTYFNYEAQPDKSGLPSDRFSAERPEGSISTLTIQRTEQRDSAMYRCASSPAGVETQYFGPGTRLLVL.

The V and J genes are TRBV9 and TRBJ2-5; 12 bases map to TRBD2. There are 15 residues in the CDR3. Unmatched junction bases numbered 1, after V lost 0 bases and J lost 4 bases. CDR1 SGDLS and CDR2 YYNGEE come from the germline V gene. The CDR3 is CASSVGLAGVETQYF. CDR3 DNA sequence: TGTGCCAGCAGCGTAGGACTAGCGGGGGTAGAGACCCAGTACTTC.

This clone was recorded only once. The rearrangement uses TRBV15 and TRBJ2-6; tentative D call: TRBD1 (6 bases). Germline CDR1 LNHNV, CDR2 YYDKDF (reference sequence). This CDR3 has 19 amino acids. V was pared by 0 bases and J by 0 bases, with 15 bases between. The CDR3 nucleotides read TGTGCCACCAGCAGAGAGGCCCTGGGCAGGGGCTCTGGGGCCAACGTCCTGACTTTC. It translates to CATSREALGRGSGANVLTF.

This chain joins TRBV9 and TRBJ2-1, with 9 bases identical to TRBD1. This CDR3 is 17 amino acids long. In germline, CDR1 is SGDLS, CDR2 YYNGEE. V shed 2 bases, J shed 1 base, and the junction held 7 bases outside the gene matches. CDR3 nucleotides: TGTGCCAGCAGCGTCGATCCGGGACAGGGTTCCTACAATGAGCAGTTCTTC. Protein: CASSVDPGQGSYNEQFF. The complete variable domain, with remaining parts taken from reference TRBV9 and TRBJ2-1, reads DSGVTQTPKHLITATGQRVTLRCSPRSGDLSVYWYQQSLDQGLQFLIQYYNGEERAKGNILERFSAQQFPDLHSELNLSSLELGDSALYFCASSVDPGQGSYNEQFFGPGTRLTVL.

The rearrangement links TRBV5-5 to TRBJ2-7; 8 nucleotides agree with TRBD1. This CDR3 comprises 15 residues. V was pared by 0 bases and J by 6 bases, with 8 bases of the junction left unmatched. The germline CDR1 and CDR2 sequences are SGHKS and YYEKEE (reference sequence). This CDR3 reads CASSLEQGAFVEQYF. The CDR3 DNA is TGTGCCAGCAGCTTGGAGCAGGGGGCGTTTGTCGAGCAGTACTTC.

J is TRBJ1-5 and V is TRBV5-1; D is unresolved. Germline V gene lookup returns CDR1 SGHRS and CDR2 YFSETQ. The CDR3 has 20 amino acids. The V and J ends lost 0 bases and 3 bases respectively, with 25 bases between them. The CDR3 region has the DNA TGCGCCAGCAGCTTGGGGCCTGCGGGAGGGTTGGGAGGGAACAATCAGCCCCAGCATTTT. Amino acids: CASSLGPAGGLGGNNQPQHF.

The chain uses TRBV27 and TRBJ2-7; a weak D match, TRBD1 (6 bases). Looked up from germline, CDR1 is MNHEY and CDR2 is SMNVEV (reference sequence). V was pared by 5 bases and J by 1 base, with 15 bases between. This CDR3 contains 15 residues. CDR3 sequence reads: CASSHRTEGSYEQYF. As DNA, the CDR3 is TGTGCCAGCAGTCACCGGACAGAGGGTTCCTACGAGCAGTACTTC.

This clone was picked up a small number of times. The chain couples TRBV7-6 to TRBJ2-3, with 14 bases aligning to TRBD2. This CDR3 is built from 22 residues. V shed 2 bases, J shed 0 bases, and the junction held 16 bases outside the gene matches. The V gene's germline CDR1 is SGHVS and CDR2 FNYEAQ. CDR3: CASSLLETSGGEPSYSTDTQYF. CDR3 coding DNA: TGTGCCAGCAGCTTACTGGAGACTAGCGGGGGGGAACCCTCCTATAGCACAGATACGCAGTATTTT.

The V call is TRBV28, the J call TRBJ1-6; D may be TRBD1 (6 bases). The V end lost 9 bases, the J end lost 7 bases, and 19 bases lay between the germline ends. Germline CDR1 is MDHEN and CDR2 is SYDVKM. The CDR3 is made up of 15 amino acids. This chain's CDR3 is CASGGGGSWNSPLHF. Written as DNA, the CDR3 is TGTGCCAGTGGGGGAGGGGGGTCCTGGAATTCACCCCTCCACTTT. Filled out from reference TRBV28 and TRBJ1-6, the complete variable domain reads DVKVTQSSRYLVKRTGEKVFLECVQDMDHENMFWYRQDPGLGLRLIYFSYDVKMKEKGDIPEGYSVSREKKERFSLILESASTNQTSMYLCASGGGGSWNSPLHFGNGTRLTVT.

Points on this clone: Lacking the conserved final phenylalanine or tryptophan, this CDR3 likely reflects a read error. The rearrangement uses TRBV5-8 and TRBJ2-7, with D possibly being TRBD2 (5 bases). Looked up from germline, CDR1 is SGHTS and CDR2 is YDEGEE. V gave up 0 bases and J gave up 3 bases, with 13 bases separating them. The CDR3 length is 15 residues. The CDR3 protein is CASSLEPLGDYEQYS. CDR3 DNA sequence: TGTGCCAGCAGCTTGGAGCCCCTGGGAGACTACGAGCAGTACTCC.

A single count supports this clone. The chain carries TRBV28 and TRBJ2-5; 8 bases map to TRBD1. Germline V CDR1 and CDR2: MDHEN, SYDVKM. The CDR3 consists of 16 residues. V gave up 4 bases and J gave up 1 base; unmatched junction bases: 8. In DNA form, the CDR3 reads TGTGCCAGCAGTTCCCAGGGGACAGGCCGCCAAGAGACCCAGTACTTC. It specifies CASSSQGTGRQETQYF.

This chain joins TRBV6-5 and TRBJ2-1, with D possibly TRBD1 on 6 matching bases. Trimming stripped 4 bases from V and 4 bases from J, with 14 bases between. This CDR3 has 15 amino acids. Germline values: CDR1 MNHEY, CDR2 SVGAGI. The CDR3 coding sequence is TGTGCCAGCAGTTCTGGACAGATTACTTACAATGAGCAGTTCTTC. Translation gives CASSSGQITYNEQFF.

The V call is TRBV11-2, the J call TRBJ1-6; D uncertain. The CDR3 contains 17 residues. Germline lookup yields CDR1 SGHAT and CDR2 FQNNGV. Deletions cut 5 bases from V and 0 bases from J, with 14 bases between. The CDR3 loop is CASSQRAGSSYNSPLHF. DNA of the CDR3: TGTGCCAGCAGCCAAAGGGCGGGAAGCTCCTATAATTCACCCCTCCACTTT.

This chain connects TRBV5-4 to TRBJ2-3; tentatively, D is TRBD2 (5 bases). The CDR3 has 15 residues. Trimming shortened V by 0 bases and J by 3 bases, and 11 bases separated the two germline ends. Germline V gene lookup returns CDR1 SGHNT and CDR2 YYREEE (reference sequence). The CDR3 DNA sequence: TGTGCCAGCAGCTTGGTAGGGAGTCGGACAGATACGCAGTATTTT. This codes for CASSLVGSRTDTQYF. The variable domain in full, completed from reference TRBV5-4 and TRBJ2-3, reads ETGVTQSPTHLIKTRGQQVTLRCSSQSGHNTVSWYQQALGQGPQFIFQYYREEENGRGNFPPRFSGLQFPNYSSELNVNALELDDSALYLCASSLVGSRTDTQYFGPGTRLTVL.

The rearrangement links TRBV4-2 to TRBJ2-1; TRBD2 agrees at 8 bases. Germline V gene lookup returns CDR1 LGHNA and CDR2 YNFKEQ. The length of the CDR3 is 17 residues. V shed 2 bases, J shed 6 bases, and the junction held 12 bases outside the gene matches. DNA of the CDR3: TGTGCCAGCAGCCAAAGGTTAGAGGGACTAGTATTCAATGAGCAGTTCTTC. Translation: CASSQRLEGLVFNEQFF.

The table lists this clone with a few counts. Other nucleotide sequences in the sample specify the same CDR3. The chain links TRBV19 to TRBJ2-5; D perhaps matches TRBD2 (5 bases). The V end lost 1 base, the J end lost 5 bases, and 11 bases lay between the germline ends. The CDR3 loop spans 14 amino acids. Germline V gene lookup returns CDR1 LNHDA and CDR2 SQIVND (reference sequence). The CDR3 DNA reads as TGTGCCAGTAGTATAGGGGGAGTTTCTGAGACCCAGTACTTC. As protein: CASSIGGVSETQYF.

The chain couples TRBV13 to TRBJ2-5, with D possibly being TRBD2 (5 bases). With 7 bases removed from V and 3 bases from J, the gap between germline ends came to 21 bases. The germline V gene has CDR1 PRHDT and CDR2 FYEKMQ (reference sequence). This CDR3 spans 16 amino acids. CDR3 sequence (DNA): TGTGCCAGCACGCAAAGGGCTAGCTGGCGGGAAGAGACCCAGTACTTC. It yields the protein CASTQRASWREETQYF.

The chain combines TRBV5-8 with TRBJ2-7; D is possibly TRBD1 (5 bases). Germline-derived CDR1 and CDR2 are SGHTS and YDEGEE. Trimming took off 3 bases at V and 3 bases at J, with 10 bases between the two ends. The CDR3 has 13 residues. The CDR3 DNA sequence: TGTGCCAGCAGCTCCAAGACAGACTACGAGCAGTACTTC. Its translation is CASSSKTDYEQYF. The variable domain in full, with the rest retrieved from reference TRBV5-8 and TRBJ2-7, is EAGVTQSPTHLIKTRGQQATLRCSPISGHTSVYWYQQALGLGLQFLLWYDEGEERNRGNFPPRFSGRQFPNYSSELNVNALELEDSALYLCASSSKTDYEQYFGPGTRLTVT.

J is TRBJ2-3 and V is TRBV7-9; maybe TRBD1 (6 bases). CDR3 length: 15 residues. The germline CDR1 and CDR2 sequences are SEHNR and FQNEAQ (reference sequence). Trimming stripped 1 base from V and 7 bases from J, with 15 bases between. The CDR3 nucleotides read TGTGCCAGCAGCTTAGACCCTGGCAGGGGATATACGCAGTATTTT. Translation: CASSLDPGRGYTQYF. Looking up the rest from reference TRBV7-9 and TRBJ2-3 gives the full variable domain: DTGVSQNPRHKITKRGQNVTFRCDPISEHNRLYWYRQTLGQGPEFLTYFQNEAQLEKSRLLSDRFSAERPKGSFSTLEIQRTEQGDSAMYLCASSLDPGRGYTQYFGPGTRLTVL.

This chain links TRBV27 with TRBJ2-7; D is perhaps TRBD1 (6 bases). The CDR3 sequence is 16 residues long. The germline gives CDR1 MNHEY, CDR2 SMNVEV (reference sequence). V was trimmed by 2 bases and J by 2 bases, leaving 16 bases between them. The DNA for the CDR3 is TGTGCCAGCAGTTTAAGGCACAGGGCTATAACCTACGAGCAGTACTTC. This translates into CASSLRHRAITYEQYF.